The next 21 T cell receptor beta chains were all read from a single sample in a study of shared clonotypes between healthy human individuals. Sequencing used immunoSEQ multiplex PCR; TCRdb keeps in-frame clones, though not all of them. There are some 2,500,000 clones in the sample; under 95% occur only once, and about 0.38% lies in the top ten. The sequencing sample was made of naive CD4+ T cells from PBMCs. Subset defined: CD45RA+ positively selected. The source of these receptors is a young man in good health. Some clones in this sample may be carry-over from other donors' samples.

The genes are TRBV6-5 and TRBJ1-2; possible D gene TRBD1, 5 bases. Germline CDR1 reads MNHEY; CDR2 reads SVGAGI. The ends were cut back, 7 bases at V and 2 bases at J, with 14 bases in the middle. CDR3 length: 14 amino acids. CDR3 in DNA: TGTGCCAGCAAAACCAGAAGGACAAACTATGGCTACACCTTC. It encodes CASKTRRTNYGYTF.

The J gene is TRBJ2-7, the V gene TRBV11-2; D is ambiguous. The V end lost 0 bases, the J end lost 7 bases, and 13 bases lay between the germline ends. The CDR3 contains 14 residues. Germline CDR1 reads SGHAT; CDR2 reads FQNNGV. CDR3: CASSLDPRSWEQYF. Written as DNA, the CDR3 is TGTGCCAGCAGCTTAGATCCCCGCTCGTGGGAGCAGTACTTC.

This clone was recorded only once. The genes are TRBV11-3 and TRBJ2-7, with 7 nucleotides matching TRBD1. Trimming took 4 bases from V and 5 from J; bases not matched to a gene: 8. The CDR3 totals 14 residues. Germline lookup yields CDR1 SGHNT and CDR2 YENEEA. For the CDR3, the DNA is TGTGCCAGCAGCTATCACCGGGACAGCCACGAGCAGTACTTC. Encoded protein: CASSYHRDSHEQYF. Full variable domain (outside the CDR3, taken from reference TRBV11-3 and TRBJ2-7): EAGVVQSPRYKIIEKKQPVAFWCNPISGHNTLYWYLQNLGQGPELLIRYENEEAVDDSQLPKDRFSAERLKGVDSTLKIQPAELGDSAVYLCASSYHRDSHEQYFGPGTRLTVT.

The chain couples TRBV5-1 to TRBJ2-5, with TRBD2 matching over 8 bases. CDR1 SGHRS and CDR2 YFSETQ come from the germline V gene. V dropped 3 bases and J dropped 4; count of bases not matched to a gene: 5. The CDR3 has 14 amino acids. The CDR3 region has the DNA TGCGCCAGCAGCTCCCTTAGCGGGACAGAGACCCAGTACTTC. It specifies CASSSLSGTETQYF.

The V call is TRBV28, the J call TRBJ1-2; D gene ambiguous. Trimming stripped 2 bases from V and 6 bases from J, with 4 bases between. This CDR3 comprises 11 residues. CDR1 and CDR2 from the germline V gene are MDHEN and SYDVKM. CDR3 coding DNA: TGTGCCAGCAGTTTACAGGATGGCTACACCTTC. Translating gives CASSLQDGYTF.

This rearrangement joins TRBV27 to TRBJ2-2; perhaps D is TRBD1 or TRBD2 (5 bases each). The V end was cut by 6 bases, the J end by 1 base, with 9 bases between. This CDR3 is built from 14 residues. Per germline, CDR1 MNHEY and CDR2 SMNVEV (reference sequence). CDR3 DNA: TGTGCCAGCAGCCGGGACGAGAACACCGGGGAGCTGTTTTTT. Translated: CASSRDENTGELFF.

CDR3 amino acids: CASSFRDRARAEQYF. CDR3 coding DNA: TGTGCCAGCAGTTTCCGGGACAGGGCACGAGCCGAGCAGTACTTC. The gene calls are TRBV27 and TRBJ2-7; 9 bases align to TRBD1. The V segment lost 3 bases and the J segment 6 bases; nucleotides outside the gene matches: 9. Germline V CDR1 and CDR2: MNHEY, SMNVEV (reference sequence). This CDR3 is built from 15 residues.

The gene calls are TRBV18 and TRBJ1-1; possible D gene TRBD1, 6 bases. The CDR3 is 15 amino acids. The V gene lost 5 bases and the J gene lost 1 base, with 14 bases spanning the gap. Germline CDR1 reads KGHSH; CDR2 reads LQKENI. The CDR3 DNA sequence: TGTGCCAGCTCATCGACCGGGACACCGAACACTGAAGCTTTCTTT. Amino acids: CASSSTGTPNTEAFF.

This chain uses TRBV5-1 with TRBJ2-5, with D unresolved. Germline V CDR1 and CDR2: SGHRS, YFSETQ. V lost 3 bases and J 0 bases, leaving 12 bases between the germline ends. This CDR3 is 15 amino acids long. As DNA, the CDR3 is TGCGCCAGCAGCTCCACGGACGGAAACCAAGAGACCCAGTACTTC. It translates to CASSSTDGNQETQYF.

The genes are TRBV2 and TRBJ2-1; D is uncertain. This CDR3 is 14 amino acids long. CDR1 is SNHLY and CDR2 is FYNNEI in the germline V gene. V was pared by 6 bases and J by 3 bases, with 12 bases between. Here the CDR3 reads CASRQNSNYNEQFF. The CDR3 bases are TGTGCCAGCAGACAGAACTCCAACTACAATGAGCAGTTCTTC. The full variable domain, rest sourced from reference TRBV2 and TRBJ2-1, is EPEVTQTPSHQVTQMGQEVILRCVPISNHLYFYWYRQILGQKVEFLVSFYNNEISEKSEIFDDQFSVERPDGSNFTLKIRSTKLEDSAMYFCASRQNSNYNEQFFGPGTRLTVL.

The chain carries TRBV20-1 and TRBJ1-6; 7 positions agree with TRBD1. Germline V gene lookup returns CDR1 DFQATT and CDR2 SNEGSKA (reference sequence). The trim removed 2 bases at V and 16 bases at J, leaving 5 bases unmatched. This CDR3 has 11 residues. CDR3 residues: CSARKGTVLHF. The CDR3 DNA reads TGCAGTGCTAGAAAAGGGACAGTTCTCCACTTT.

The CDR3 protein is CASSPIPKNTGELFF. DNA for the CDR3: TGCGCCAGCAGCCCCATACCAAAAAACACCGGGGAGCTGTTTTTT. V and J are TRBV5-1 and TRBJ2-2; D not resolved. Trimming left V 4 bases short and J 2 bases short, with 12 bases between. CDR1 is SGHRS and CDR2 is YFSETQ in the germline V gene. The CDR3 runs to 15 residues. The full variable domain, with the rest looked up from reference TRBV5-1 and TRBJ2-2, is KAGVTQTPRYLIKTRGQQVTLSCSPISGHRSVSWYQQTPGQGLQFLFEYFSETQRNKGNFPGRFSGRQFSNSRSEMNVSTLELGDSALYLCASSPIPKNTGELFFGEGSRLTVL.

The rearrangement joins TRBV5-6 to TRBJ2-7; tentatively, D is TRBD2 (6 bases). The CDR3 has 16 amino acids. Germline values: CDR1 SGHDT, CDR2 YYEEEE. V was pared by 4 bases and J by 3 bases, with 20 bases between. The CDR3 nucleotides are TGTGCCAGCAGCGACGGAGGAGGGAGATTCATCTACGAGCAGTACTTC. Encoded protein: CASSDGGGRFIYEQYF.

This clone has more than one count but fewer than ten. This chain's CDR3 is CASTKYRYSNQPQHF. For the CDR3, the DNA is TGCGCCAGCACGAAGTACAGGTACAGCAATCAGCCCCAGCATTTT. The chain employs TRBV10-1 and TRBJ1-5; tentative D call: TRBD1 (5 bases). The germline V gene has CDR1 WNHNN and CDR2 SYGVQD (reference sequence). CDR3 length: 15 residues. Trimming removed 7 bases from V and 1 base from J, with 14 bases in between.

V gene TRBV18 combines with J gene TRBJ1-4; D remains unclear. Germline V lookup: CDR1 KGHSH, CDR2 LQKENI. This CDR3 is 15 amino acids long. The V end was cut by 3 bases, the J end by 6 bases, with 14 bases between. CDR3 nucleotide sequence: TGTGCCAGCTCACCCCAAAGACTGGATCATGAAAAACTGTTTTTT. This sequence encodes CASSPQRLDHEKLFF.

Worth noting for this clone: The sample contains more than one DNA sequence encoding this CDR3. The CDR3, as DNA: TGTGCCAGTAATCGACAGTTGAGCTCCTACGAGCAGTACTTC. This gives the protein CASNRQLSSYEQYF. The rearrangement uses TRBV19 and TRBJ2-7, with D tentatively TRBD1 (5 bases). CDR1 and CDR2 (germline): LNHDA, SQIVND (reference sequence). Trimming cost V 7 bases and J 0 bases, with 13 bases left between them. This CDR3 is built from 14 residues.

CDR3 in DNA: TGTGCCAGCAGCTTAGAAGTAGATACGCAGTATTTT. This gives the protein CASSLEVDTQYF. The chain carries TRBV7-9 and TRBJ2-3; D is unclear. CDR3 length: 12 amino acids. Germline CDR1 and CDR2: SEHNR and FQNEAQ (reference sequence). V lost 1 base and J 5 bases, leaving 4 bases between the germline ends. The full variable domain, rest sourced from reference TRBV7-9 and TRBJ2-3, is DTGVSQNPRHKITKRGQNVTFRCDPISEHNRLYWYRQTLGQGPEFLTYFQNEAQLEKSRLLSDRFSAERPKGSFSTLEIQRTEQGDSAMYLCASSLEVDTQYFGPGTRLTVL.

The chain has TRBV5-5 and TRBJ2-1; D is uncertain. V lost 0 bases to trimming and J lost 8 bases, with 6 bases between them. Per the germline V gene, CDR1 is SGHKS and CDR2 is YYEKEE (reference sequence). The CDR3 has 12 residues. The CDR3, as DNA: TGTGCCAGCAGCTTGGCCCGAGATGAGCAGTTCTTC. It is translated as CASSLARDEQFF. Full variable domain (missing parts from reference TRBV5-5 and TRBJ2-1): DAGVTQSPTHLIKTRGQQVTLRCSPISGHKSVSWYQQVLGQGPQFIFQYYEKEERGRGNFPDRFSARQFPNYSSELNVNALLLGDSALYLCASSLARDEQFFGPGTRLTVL.

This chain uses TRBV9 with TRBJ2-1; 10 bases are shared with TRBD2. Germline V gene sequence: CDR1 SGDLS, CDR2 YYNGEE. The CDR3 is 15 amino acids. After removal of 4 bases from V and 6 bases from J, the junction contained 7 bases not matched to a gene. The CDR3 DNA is TGTGCCAGCAGCTTGCTAGCGGGAGTCGGCAATGAGCAGTTCTTC. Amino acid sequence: CASSLLAGVGNEQFF.

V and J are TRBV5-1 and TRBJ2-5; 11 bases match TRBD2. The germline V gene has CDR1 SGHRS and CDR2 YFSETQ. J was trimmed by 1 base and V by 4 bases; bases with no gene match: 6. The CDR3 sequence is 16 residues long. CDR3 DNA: TGCGCCAGCAGCCAACTAGCGGGAGTTCTCCAAGAGACCCAGTACTTC. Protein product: CASSQLAGVLQETQYF.

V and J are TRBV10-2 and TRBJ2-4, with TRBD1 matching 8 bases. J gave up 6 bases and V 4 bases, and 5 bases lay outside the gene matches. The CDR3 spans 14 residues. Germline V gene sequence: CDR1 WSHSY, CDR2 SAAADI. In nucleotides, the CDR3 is TGCGCCAGCAGTGGTGGCAGGGGGCTAAACATTCAGTACTTC. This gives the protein CASSGGRGLNIQYF.